This TCR beta chain came from a study of cytomegalovirus exposure and HLA in healthy donors. V dropped 3 bases and J dropped 4 bases, with 11 bases sitting between them. The CDR3 extends over 14 amino acids. Germline CDR1 reads SGHNT; CDR2 reads YYREEE (reference sequence). It was with 60 Vbeta and 13 Jbeta primers that the PCR ran. Sequencing was performed with immunoSEQ multiplex PCR; in TCRdb, only in-frame clones are kept and a portion is missing. The sample gives approximately 150,000 clones, about 80% of which show up once; approximately 6% is in the top ten. The TCR sequence derives from a man aged 25-40 years in good health and CMV-seropositive. The V and J genes are TRBV5-4 and TRBJ2-1; D is unresolved. The sample comprised PBMCs. CDR3 sequence: CASSSKTGYNEQFF. In DNA, the CDR3 is TGTGCCAGCAGCTCGAAGACTGGTTACAATGAGCAGTTCTTC.